The T cell receptor (beta chain) under discussion was sequenced for a study of neurological immune-mediated disorders. The CDR3 has 15 residues. Germline V gene data show CDR1 as DFQATT and CDR2 as SNEGSKA (reference sequence). Unmatched junction bases numbered 6, after V lost 6 bases and J lost 2 bases. Unsorted libraries came from 2 million PBMCs stored at -80 °C. A single record per CDR3 protein comes from TCRdb applying MiXCR to the 5' RACE reads. The sample has 45,000 to 60,000 distinct CDR3 sequences; around 3.6% are singletons. The chain joins TRBV20-1 to TRBJ2-3; 12 bases match TRBD2. The specimen sequenced was PBMCs. The TCR was taken from a man under 40 with multiple sclerosis. The CDR3 nucleotides read TGCAGTGCCCAACGACTAGCGGGGGTCACAGATACGCAGTATTTT. Translated: CSAQRLAGVTDTQYF.